Listed below are T cell receptor beta chains from one sample, sequenced in a study of breast tumors, draining lymph nodes, adjacent tissues. A single record per CDR3 protein comes from TCRdb applying MiXCR to the multiplex PCR reads. The profile shows roughly 220,000 distinct CDR3 sequences, roughly a third of them singletons. The sample comprised axillary lymph node tissue. These receptors all come from a female donor with breast cancer. Some clones in this sample may be carry-over from other donors' samples. Each CDR3 is given with its conserved first and last residue. Fields, in order: clone size, D gene, V gene, J gene, CDR3 DNA, CDR3 protein. D genes are given only for firm matches. Clone size is stated in some rows and not others, as once, few, many or a class when expanded.

clone size: many
D gene: -
V gene: TRBV5-1
J gene: TRBJ2-2
CDR3 DNA: TGCGCCAGCAGCTTGATGGTAAATCAGGCCGTTTGGACCGGGGAGCTGTTTTTT
CDR3 protein: CASSLMVNQAVWTGELFF

clone size: many
D gene: -
V gene: TRBV20-1
J gene: TRBJ1-5
CDR3 DNA: TGCAGTGCTAGAGATTTACGGGGTGGGAGCAATCAGCCCCAGCATTTT
CDR3 protein: CSARDLRGGSNQPQHF

clone size: few
D gene: TRBD1
V gene: TRBV11-3
J gene: TRBJ2-2
CDR3 DNA: TGTGCCAGCAGCTTAGCAGGGGGCGGCGGGGAGCTGTTTTTT
CDR3 protein: CASSLAGGGGELFF

clone size: many
D gene: -
V gene: TRBV5-8
J gene: TRBJ1-5
CDR3 DNA: TGTGCCAGCAGCGTCGGAGGATCTAGCAATCAGCCCCAGCATTTT
CDR3 protein: CASSVGGSSNQPQHF

clone size: many
D gene: -
V gene: TRBV6-5
J gene: TRBJ2-1
CDR3 DNA: TGTGCCAGCAGTTACAGGGGGAGCAATGAGCAGTTCTTC
CDR3 protein: CASSYRGSNEQFF

clone size: -
D gene: TRBD2
V gene: TRBV27
J gene: TRBJ2-7
CDR3 DNA: TGTGCCAGCAGAACCTTGGGGGGGGGAGGCGAGCAGTACTTC
CDR3 protein: CASRTLGGGGEQYF

clone size: many
D gene: -
V gene: TRBV7-9
J gene: TRBJ2-6
CDR3 DNA: TGTGCCAGCAGCTTCGGGCACACTTCTGGGGCCAACGTCCTGACTTTC
CDR3 protein: CASSFGHTSGANVLTF

clone size: -
D gene: TRBD1
V gene: TRBV12-3/TRBV12-4
J gene: TRBJ1-2
CDR3 DNA: TGTGCCAGCAGGCTCGGGACAGGAAGTGGTGGCTACACCTTC
CDR3 protein: CASRLGTGSGGYTF

clone size: many
D gene: TRBD2
V gene: TRBV12-3/TRBV12-4
J gene: TRBJ2-1
CDR3 DNA: TGTGCCAGCAGTGGCCTCGGGACTAGCGGGATAACGGGTCGGTTCTTC
CDR3 protein: CASSGLGTSGITGRFF

clone size: -
D gene: -
V gene: TRBV20-1
J gene: TRBJ1-6
CDR3 DNA: TGCAGTGCTCCCGGGCCTACCCTCCACTTT
CDR3 protein: CSAPGPTLHF

clone size: many
D gene: -
V gene: TRBV5-4
J gene: TRBJ2-7
CDR3 DNA: TGTGCCAGCAGCTTGGCGCCCCGATGGGAGCAGTACTTC
CDR3 protein: CASSLAPRWEQYF

clone size: -
D gene: -
V gene: TRBV3-1
J gene: TRBJ2-5
CDR3 DNA: TGTGCCAGCGGGATGGGGTCGGGCTTTCAAGAGACCCAGTACTTC
CDR3 protein: CASGMGSGFQETQYF

clone size: many
D gene: -
V gene: TRBV20-1
J gene: TRBJ2-7
CDR3 DNA: TGCAGTGCTAGAGATCAAGGAGCGTACGAGCAGTACTTC
CDR3 protein: CSARDQGAYEQYF

clone size: many
D gene: TRBD2
V gene: TRBV7-6
J gene: TRBJ2-3
CDR3 DNA: TGTGCCAGCAGCTTAGCGCGGGGGACTAGCCCTGGGGGTACGCAGTATTTT
CDR3 protein: CASSLARGTSPGGTQYF

clone size: -
D gene: -
V gene: TRBV20-1
J gene: TRBJ1-5
CDR3 DNA: TGCAGTCCCGGGGCGGATCAGCCCCAGCATTTT
CDR3 protein: CSPGADQPQHF

clone size: -
D gene: TRBD1
V gene: TRBV29-1
J gene: TRBJ2-7
CDR3 DNA: TGCAGCGTTCTGAATGGGGCAGGGGGCAGTGCGATCCTACGCGGCGAGCAGTACTTC
CDR3 protein: CSVLNGAGGSAILRGEQYF

clone size: -
D gene: TRBD1
V gene: TRBV19
J gene: TRBJ1-1
CDR3 DNA: TGTGCCAGTAGGCCTAGCCGCACAGGGGGACTTCACACTGAAGCTTCCTTT
CDR3 protein: CASRPSRTGGLHTEASF

clone size: many
D gene: TRBD1
V gene: TRBV12-3/TRBV12-4
J gene: TRBJ2-5
CDR3 DNA: TGTGCCAGCAGTTTCGGACAGGGCAGGGGGGAGACCCAGTACTTC
CDR3 protein: CASSFGQGRGETQYF

clone size: many
D gene: TRBD2
V gene: TRBV20-1
J gene: TRBJ2-3
CDR3 DNA: TGCAGTGCTAGAGCCTCCCGTACTAGCGGGGGGTTCACAGATACGCAGTATTTT
CDR3 protein: CSARASRTSGGFTDTQYF

clone size: many
D gene: -
V gene: TRBV24-1
J gene: TRBJ2-5
CDR3 DNA: TGTGCCACCAGTGAACGGGGCGCGGGAGAGACCCAGTACTTC
CDR3 protein: CATSERGAGETQYF

clone size: medium-sized
D gene: -
V gene: TRBV4-1
J gene: TRBJ2-1
CDR3 DNA: TGCGCCAGCAGCCAGGGTAGACAGGCCGAGCAGTTCTTC
CDR3 protein: CASSQGRQAEQFF

clone size: -
D gene: TRBD1
V gene: TRBV6-1
J gene: TRBJ1-2
CDR3 DNA: TGTGCCAGCAGTATCAGGGGACAGGTTAACTATGGCTACACCTTC
CDR3 protein: CASSIRGQVNYGYTF

clone size: -
D gene: TRBD1
V gene: TRBV18
J gene: TRBJ1-5
CDR3 DNA: TGTGCCAGCTCACCCGAGAGGGGACAGTCTTATCAGCCCCAGCATTTT
CDR3 protein: CASSPERGQSYQPQHF

clone size: few
D gene: TRBD1
V gene: TRBV5-8
J gene: TRBJ2-7
CDR3 DNA: TGTGCCAGCAGCTTGGGTATAGGGGGCGCCATCCCTCGCGAGCAGTACTTC
CDR3 protein: CASSLGIGGAIPREQYF

clone size: many
D gene: TRBD2
V gene: TRBV20-1
J gene: TRBJ2-1
CDR3 DNA: TGCAGTGCTCCTCCCAGGACTAGATTGGCTGGTGAGCAGTTCTTC
CDR3 protein: CSAPPRTRLAGEQFF

clone size: many
D gene: -
V gene: TRBV6-6
J gene: TRBJ2-7
CDR3 DNA: TGTGCCAGCAGTCACTCGAACGGCGAGCAGTACTTC
CDR3 protein: CASSHSNGEQYF

clone size: few
D gene: TRBD2
V gene: TRBV5-4
J gene: TRBJ2-1
CDR3 DNA: TGTGCCAGCAGCTCGACTAGCGGGGGGACCTACAATGAGCAGTTCTTC
CDR3 protein: CASSSTSGGTYNEQFF

clone size: many
D gene: TRBD1
V gene: TRBV20-1
J gene: TRBJ2-2
CDR3 DNA: TGCAGTGCCCCCGGGACAGCCAACACCGGGGAGCTGTTTTTT
CDR3 protein: CSAPGTANTGELFF

clone size: -
D gene: -
V gene: TRBV5-1
J gene: TRBJ2-5
CDR3 DNA: TGCGCCAGCAGCTTTCTGACAGGACAAGACACCCAGTACTTC
CDR3 protein: CASSFLTGQDTQYF

clone size: -
D gene: -
V gene: TRBV2
J gene: TRBJ1-2
CDR3 DNA: TGTGCCATATCGGGGCAATCCTATGGCTACACCTTC
CDR3 protein: CAISGQSYGYTF

clone size: many
D gene: TRBD1
V gene: TRBV7-2
J gene: TRBJ1-6
CDR3 DNA: TGTGCCAGCAGCCTTGACAGGGGGCATATGACCCTCCACTTT
CDR3 protein: CASSLDRGHMTLHF

clone size: -
D gene: TRBD1
V gene: TRBV7-9
J gene: TRBJ2-3
CDR3 DNA: TGTGCCAGCAGCTTAGGGGGGGACAGGGATATTTATACGCAGTATTTT
CDR3 protein: CASSLGGDRDIYTQYF

clone size: many
D gene: TRBD1
V gene: TRBV9
J gene: TRBJ2-3
CDR3 DNA: TGTGCCAGCAGCGGGGGGACAGGGACAGGCACAGATACGCAGTATTTT
CDR3 protein: CASSGGTGTGTDTQYF

clone size: -
D gene: TRBD2
V gene: TRBV6-1
J gene: TRBJ2-1
CDR3 DNA: TGTGCCACCAGTGAAGGGACTAGCGGAGCCTACAATGAGCAGCTCTTC
CDR3 protein: CATSEGTSGAYNEQLF

clone size: once
D gene: -
V gene: TRBV7-8
J gene: TRBJ2-5
CDR3 DNA: TGTGCCAGCAGCTTATATGGGGGGCAGACCCAGTACTTC
CDR3 protein: CASSLYGGQTQYF

clone size: once
D gene: -
V gene: TRBV19
J gene: TRBJ1-3
CDR3 DNA: TGTGCTAGGGCCCGGGGCCTAAGCTCTGGAAACACCATATATTTT
CDR3 protein: CARARGLSSGNTIYF

clone size: many
D gene: -
V gene: TRBV6-5
J gene: TRBJ2-3
CDR3 DNA: TGTGCCAGCAGGATGAAAGATACGCAGTATTTT
CDR3 protein: CASRMKDTQYF

clone size: few
D gene: TRBD2
V gene: TRBV5-1
J gene: TRBJ2-1
CDR3 DNA: TGCGCCAGCATAGACGATAGCGGGCAGAGCTCCTACAATGAGCAGTTCTTC
CDR3 protein: CASIDDSGQSSYNEQFF

clone size: once
D gene: -
V gene: TRBV7-9
J gene: TRBJ2-6
CDR3 DNA: TGTGCCAGCAGCTTAGCGGAGGGGCTCGGGGCCAACGTCCTGACTTTC
CDR3 protein: CASSLAEGLGANVLTF

clone size: -
D gene: TRBD1
V gene: TRBV6-5
J gene: TRBJ2-7
CDR3 DNA: TGTGCCAGCAGGAACCCCGGACAGGGGGCGAGTCACAAGCAGTACTTC
CDR3 protein: CASRNPGQGASHKQYF

clone size: -
D gene: -
V gene: TRBV20-1
J gene: TRBJ1-4
CDR3 DNA: TGCAGTGCTAGTACGGGGCTGGTAGGTGAAAAACTGTTTTTT
CDR3 protein: CSASTGLVGEKLFF

clone size: many
D gene: -
V gene: TRBV6-1
J gene: TRBJ1-4
CDR3 DNA: TGTGCCAGCAGGGCCTCGACAGGACTTGCAACTAATGAAAAACTGTTTTTT
CDR3 protein: CASRASTGLATNEKLFF

clone size: many
D gene: -
V gene: TRBV2
J gene: TRBJ2-1
CDR3 DNA: TGTGCCAGCAGTGTCGCTAGACAGAGCTCCTACAATGAGCAGTTCTTC
CDR3 protein: CASSVARQSSYNEQFF

clone size: many
D gene: TRBD2
V gene: TRBV20-1
J gene: TRBJ2-3
CDR3 DNA: TGCAGTGCTATAGCGGGAGGGCCAGCAGATACGCAGTATTTT
CDR3 protein: CSAIAGGPADTQYF

clone size: few
D gene: -
V gene: TRBV28
J gene: TRBJ1-6
CDR3 DNA: TGTGCCAGCAGTTTCGGGGGTGCACCCCTCCACTTT
CDR3 protein: CASSFGGAPLHF

clone size: many
D gene: TRBD2
V gene: TRBV29-1
J gene: TRBJ2-1
CDR3 DNA: TGCAGCGTTGAGGGCGGGAGAAATGAGCAGTTCTTC
CDR3 protein: CSVEGGRNEQFF

clone size: -
D gene: TRBD2
V gene: TRBV19
J gene: TRBJ2-1
CDR3 DNA: TGTGCCAGTAGTACCCTGGGACTAGCGGGAGCAACCTACAATGAGCAGTTCTTC
CDR3 protein: CASSTLGLAGATYNEQFF

clone size: many
D gene: -
V gene: TRBV7-2
J gene: TRBJ1-2
CDR3 DNA: TGTGCCAGCAGCTTAGAATCAGGGCAGGGTCATGGCTACACCTTC
CDR3 protein: CASSLESGQGHGYTF

clone size: -
D gene: -
V gene: TRBV19
J gene: TRBJ1-3
CDR3 DNA: TGTGCCAGTAGTATACAGGGACGTCGGTCTGGAAACACCATATATTTT
CDR3 protein: CASSIQGRRSGNTIYF

clone size: many
D gene: -
V gene: TRBV6-5
J gene: TRBJ1-2
CDR3 DNA: TGTGCCAGCAGTTCTCGGGGGAAAGATGGCTACACCTTC
CDR3 protein: CASSSRGKDGYTF

clone size: many
D gene: -
V gene: TRBV10-2
J gene: TRBJ2-3
CDR3 DNA: TGCGCCAGCAGGAGGAACCCCGGCCACACAGATACGCAGTATTTT
CDR3 protein: CASRRNPGHTDTQYF

clone size: -
D gene: -
V gene: TRBV25-1
J gene: TRBJ1-2
CDR3 DNA: TGTGCCAGCAGTCCCCGACAGGTTTCCTATGGCTACACCTTC
CDR3 protein: CASSPRQVSYGYTF

clone size: many
D gene: TRBD1
V gene: TRBV6-6
J gene: TRBJ2-7
CDR3 DNA: TGTGCCAGCAGTACGGGACAGTTGACCTACGAGCAGTACTTC
CDR3 protein: CASSTGQLTYEQYF

clone size: few
D gene: TRBD2
V gene: TRBV6-2/TRBV6-3
J gene: TRBJ2-5
CDR3 DNA: TGTGCCAGCAGTCACGGGAGGCAAGAGACCCAGTACTTC
CDR3 protein: CASSHGRQETQYF